These T cell receptor beta chains were read from a single sample in a study of blood T cell repertoires in COVID-19. The data were produced by immunoSEQ multiplex PCR, yet TCRdb's version contains in-frame clones alone and is incomplete. The sample carries under 150,000 clones, around 82% recorded once. Specimen: PBMCs or T cells enriched from blood (not recorded which). All receptors derive from a man aged 45-65 years in a cohort exposed to, infected with or recovered from COVID-19 (not recorded which). Both conserved end residues are part of each CDR3. The D gene is left open where the match is weak. Clone size is not always given. Where it is, it says once, few, many or a class for expanded clones.

j_call: TRBJ2-2
d_call: .
v_call: TRBV6-1
clone_size: .
cdr3_nt: TGTGCCAGCAGTGAATCAAGGAGCTGGGGGGAGCTGTTTTTT
cdr3_aa: CASSESRSWGELFF

j_call: TRBJ2-1
d_call: TRBD1
v_call: TRBV2
clone_size: once
cdr3_nt: TGTGCCAGCAGGGACTTAGGACAGGGGGGCAATGAGCAGTTCTTC
cdr3_aa: CASRDLGQGGNEQFF

j_call: TRBJ2-5
d_call: TRBD1
v_call: TRBV29-1
clone_size: .
cdr3_nt: TGCAGCGCCGCCGGGACAGGGGACGAGACCCAGTACTTC
cdr3_aa: CSAAGTGDETQYF

j_call: TRBJ2-7
d_call: .
v_call: TRBV21-1
clone_size: .
cdr3_nt: TGTGCCAGCAGCAAAACGGCAGGGGGCGCGGACGAGCAGTACTTC
cdr3_aa: CASSKTAGGADEQYF

j_call: TRBJ2-1
d_call: TRBD2
v_call: TRBV11-3
clone_size: .
cdr3_nt: TGTGCCAGCAGCTTCGGACTAGCGCGGGATTTGGATGAGCAGTTCTTC
cdr3_aa: CASSFGLARDLDEQFF

j_call: TRBJ1-5
d_call: .
v_call: TRBV7-9
clone_size: .
cdr3_nt: TGTGCCAGCAGCCCTGACAGTAATCAGCCCCAGCATTTT
cdr3_aa: CASSPDSNQPQHF

j_call: TRBJ1-1
d_call: .
v_call: TRBV13
clone_size: once
cdr3_nt: TGTGCCAGCATCCCTCCTGGGGAGGTCTTGCGTTGGGTCACTGAAGCTTTCTTT
cdr3_aa: CASIPPGEVLRWVTEAFF

j_call: TRBJ1-1
d_call: .
v_call: TRBV5-1
clone_size: few
cdr3_nt: TGCGCCAGCAGACGAGAGGTTCAAACTGAAGCTTTCTTT
cdr3_aa: CASRREVQTEAFF

j_call: TRBJ2-5
d_call: .
v_call: TRBV28
clone_size: .
cdr3_nt: TGTGCCAGCGGGTCAGGGGATCAAGAGACCCAGTACTTC
cdr3_aa: CASGSGDQETQYF

j_call: TRBJ2-1
d_call: TRBD1
v_call: TRBV5-1
clone_size: .
cdr3_nt: TGCGCCAGCAGCTTGGAGGGACAGCTCCTATACAATGAGCAGTTCTTC
cdr3_aa: CASSLEGQLLYNEQFF

j_call: TRBJ2-7
d_call: TRBD1
v_call: TRBV30
clone_size: once
cdr3_nt: TGTGCCTGGAGTGTACGCGCCGGGGACAGGGGGCGAACCTACGAGCAGTACTTC
cdr3_aa: CAWSVRAGDRGRTYEQYF

j_call: TRBJ2-4
d_call: TRBD2
v_call: TRBV5-6
clone_size: .
cdr3_nt: TGTGCCAGCAGCGCTCAGGGACTAGCGGGAGGGTGGGCCAAAAACATTCAGTACTTC
cdr3_aa: CASSAQGLAGGWAKNIQYF

j_call: TRBJ1-2
d_call: .
v_call: TRBV29-1
clone_size: .
cdr3_nt: TGCAGCGTTGACAGAGAGGACAGTTATGGCTACACCTTC
cdr3_aa: CSVDREDSYGYTF

j_call: TRBJ2-7
d_call: TRBD1
v_call: TRBV7-2
clone_size: .
cdr3_nt: TGTGCCAGCAGCTTTTTAGGGCAGGGGGCATACGAGCAGTACTTC
cdr3_aa: CASSFLGQGAYEQYF

j_call: TRBJ1-3
d_call: TRBD1
v_call: TRBV7-6
clone_size: .
cdr3_nt: TGTGCCAGCAGCTTATGGGGGACAGGGTCTGGAAACACCATATATTTT
cdr3_aa: CASSLWGTGSGNTIYF

j_call: TRBJ2-5
d_call: TRBD2
v_call: TRBV7-3
clone_size: .
cdr3_nt: TGTGCCAGCAGCCCTAGCGGGAGTAGGGGACCAGAGACCCAGTACTTC
cdr3_aa: CASSPSGSRGPETQYF

j_call: TRBJ2-1
d_call: TRBD1
v_call: TRBV6-5
clone_size: .
cdr3_nt: TGTGCCAGCAAAATAAGGGACAGGGGATACAATGAGCAGTTCTTC
cdr3_aa: CASKIRDRGYNEQFF

j_call: TRBJ2-2
d_call: .
v_call: TRBV9
clone_size: .
cdr3_nt: TGTGCCAGCAGCGTAGCAGACTTCTTCGCGAACACCGGGGAGCTGTTTTTT
cdr3_aa: CASSVADFFANTGELFF

j_call: TRBJ2-5
d_call: TRBD1
v_call: TRBV12-5
clone_size: .
cdr3_nt: TGTGCTAGTGGTTCCATGAGACCGGGACAGCAGGAGACCCAGTACTTC
cdr3_aa: CASGSMRPGQQETQYF

j_call: TRBJ1-5
d_call: TRBD1
v_call: TRBV27
clone_size: .
cdr3_nt: TGTGCCAGCAGTTACGGGACAGGCCAGGGAGGGCCCCAGCATTTT
cdr3_aa: CASSYGTGQGGPQHF

j_call: TRBJ1-2
d_call: .
v_call: TRBV29-1
clone_size: .
cdr3_nt: TGCAGCTCCGGTTCCTGGGGGGGATCTGGCTACACCTTC
cdr3_aa: CSSGSWGGSGYTF

j_call: TRBJ1-2
d_call: .
v_call: TRBV27
clone_size: .
cdr3_nt: TGTGCCAGCAGTTTATCCAGGCATTCTGGCTACACCTTC
cdr3_aa: CASSLSRHSGYTF

j_call: TRBJ1-1
d_call: .
v_call: TRBV21-1
clone_size: .
cdr3_nt: TGTGCCAGCAGCAAAAACCGCCTCAGTGGGCCCCGGCAGGGAAAGGGTACTGAAGCTTTCTTT
cdr3_aa: CASSKNRLSGPRQGKGTEAFF

j_call: TRBJ2-1
d_call: .
v_call: TRBV27
clone_size: .
cdr3_nt: TGTGCCAGCACAGAGGGCTCCTTATACAATGAGCAGTTCTTC
cdr3_aa: CASTEGSLYNEQFF

j_call: TRBJ2-1
d_call: TRBD2
v_call: TRBV11-2
clone_size: once
cdr3_nt: TGTGCCAGCAGCTTTGACCTAGCGGGCAATGAGCAGTTCTTC
cdr3_aa: CASSFDLAGNEQFF

j_call: TRBJ1-1
d_call: .
v_call: TRBV27
clone_size: .
cdr3_nt: TGTGCCAGCAGTTCACAGGGTTTCTGGAACACTGAAGCTTTCTTT
cdr3_aa: CASSSQGFWNTEAFF

j_call: TRBJ2-3
d_call: TRBD2
v_call: TRBV9
clone_size: .
cdr3_nt: TGTGCCAGCAGCGTAGAATATGGGTCTAGCGGGGGGACAGATACGCAGTATTTT
cdr3_aa: CASSVEYGSSGGTDTQYF

j_call: TRBJ1-5
d_call: .
v_call: TRBV6-5
clone_size: .
cdr3_nt: TGTGCCACCCTAGGGGAAGGGTCCAGTCAGCCCCAGCATTTT
cdr3_aa: CATLGEGSSQPQHF

j_call: TRBJ1-2
d_call: .
v_call: TRBV12-2
clone_size: .
cdr3_nt: TGTGCAAGTCGCGCCCGGCGTGGACAGGGAAACTATGGCTACACCTTC
cdr3_aa: CASRARRGQGNYGYTF

j_call: TRBJ1-2
d_call: .
v_call: TRBV12-3/TRBV12-4
clone_size: .
cdr3_nt: TGTGCCAGCAGTTTGTCGGTCTATGGCTACACCTTC
cdr3_aa: CASSLSVYGYTF

j_call: TRBJ2-3
d_call: TRBD2
v_call: TRBV5-4
clone_size: .
cdr3_nt: TGTGCCAGCAGCTCCGGGACTAGCGGGCCTAGCACAGATACGCAGTATTTT
cdr3_aa: CASSSGTSGPSTDTQYF

j_call: TRBJ2-5
d_call: TRBD1
v_call: TRBV10-2
clone_size: .
cdr3_nt: TGCGCCAGCGCCTTGACAGGGGGCGAGGAGACCCAGTACTTC
cdr3_aa: CASALTGGEETQYF

j_call: TRBJ2-5
d_call: .
v_call: TRBV7-8
clone_size: .
cdr3_nt: TGTGCCAGCAGCTTATTGGGGGGCCAAGAGACCCAGTACTTC
cdr3_aa: CASSLLGGQETQYF

j_call: TRBJ2-4
d_call: TRBD1
v_call: TRBV10-3
clone_size: .
cdr3_nt: TGTGCCATCAGTGATGGACAGGGGGGGGGTGCGGACATTCAGTACTTC
cdr3_aa: CAISDGQGGGADIQYF

j_call: TRBJ2-3
d_call: .
v_call: TRBV5-1
clone_size: .
cdr3_nt: TGCGCCAGCAGCGCGGTGGGACAAGATACGCAGTATTTT
cdr3_aa: CASSAVGQDTQYF

j_call: TRBJ1-3
d_call: TRBD1
v_call: TRBV27
clone_size: .
cdr3_nt: TGTGCCAGCAGTTTTACAGGGGCCTACCTCTCTGGAAACACCATATATTTT
cdr3_aa: CASSFTGAYLSGNTIYF

j_call: TRBJ1-5
d_call: .
v_call: TRBV6-5
clone_size: .
cdr3_nt: TGTGCCAGCAGTCCCGAGGACAGAATGGGGCCCCAGCATTTT
cdr3_aa: CASSPEDRMGPQHF

j_call: TRBJ2-7
d_call: .
v_call: TRBV18
clone_size: .
cdr3_nt: TGTGCCAGCTCACCACCGACTCCCTCCTACGAGCAGTACTTC
cdr3_aa: CASSPPTPSYEQYF

j_call: TRBJ1-5
d_call: .
v_call: TRBV15
clone_size: once
cdr3_nt: TGTGCCACCAGCAGAGATGGAGGGAATCAGCCCCAGCATTTT
cdr3_aa: CATSRDGGNQPQHF

j_call: TRBJ1-3
d_call: TRBD1
v_call: TRBV6-5
clone_size: .
cdr3_nt: TGTGCCAGCAGGCCCGTTGGGACAGGGGGAAACACCATATATTTT
cdr3_aa: CASRPVGTGGNTIYF

j_call: TRBJ1-2
d_call: .
v_call: TRBV10-3
clone_size: .
cdr3_nt: TGTGCCATCAGTGAGGCAAGAGGGAATGGCTACACCTTC
cdr3_aa: CAISEARGNGYTF

j_call: TRBJ2-5
d_call: TRBD2
v_call: TRBV11-2
clone_size: .
cdr3_nt: TGTGCCAGCAGGAGAAGCGGGAGGGGCGAGACCCAGTACTTC
cdr3_aa: CASRRSGRGETQYF

j_call: TRBJ1-6
d_call: .
v_call: TRBV19
clone_size: .
cdr3_nt: TGTGCCAGTAGTATAAGTAGCAGGGACATGCGGAGATATAATTCACCCCTCCACTTT
cdr3_aa: CASSISSRDMRRYNSPLHF

j_call: TRBJ1-5
d_call: .
v_call: TRBV12-3/TRBV12-4
clone_size: .
cdr3_nt: TGTGCCAGCAGGGGGTCGGTCGGGACAAAGCATTTT
cdr3_aa: CASRGSVGTKHF